This T cell receptor beta chain is from a study of T-cell memory formation after mild COVID-19. TCR alpha and TCR beta cDNA libraries with sample barcodes and UMIs came from 5'RACE using constant-segment primers. TCRdb re-called the 5' RACE reads through MiXCR, storing one row per CDR3 protein. This repertoire shows around 300,000 distinct CDR3 sequences, about an eighth found once; its top ten account for roughly 20%. On this clonotype: Its antigen is undetermined.

General observations from the study: Prior to infection, memory already included some responding clones, suggesting cross-reactive memory joined.

After removal of 0 bases from V and 9 bases from J, the junction contained 12 bases not matched to a gene. The CDR3 extends over 17 amino acids. From germline, CDR1 is LGHDT and CDR2 YNNKEL (reference sequence). Sequenced material: PBMCs or a T cell subset sorted from them (not recorded which). V usage is TRBV3-1 and J usage is TRBJ2-1; 9 bases line up with TRBD2. This receptor was taken from a man younger than 35 who had mild COVID-19 (a few samples of this study predate the infection). Cell type and time point are not known. The CDR3 nucleotides are TGTGCCAGCAGCCAAGACTTGTTTGCGGGGGGGCCTGGTGAGCAGTTCTTC. Translating it yields CASSQDLFAGGPGEQFF.